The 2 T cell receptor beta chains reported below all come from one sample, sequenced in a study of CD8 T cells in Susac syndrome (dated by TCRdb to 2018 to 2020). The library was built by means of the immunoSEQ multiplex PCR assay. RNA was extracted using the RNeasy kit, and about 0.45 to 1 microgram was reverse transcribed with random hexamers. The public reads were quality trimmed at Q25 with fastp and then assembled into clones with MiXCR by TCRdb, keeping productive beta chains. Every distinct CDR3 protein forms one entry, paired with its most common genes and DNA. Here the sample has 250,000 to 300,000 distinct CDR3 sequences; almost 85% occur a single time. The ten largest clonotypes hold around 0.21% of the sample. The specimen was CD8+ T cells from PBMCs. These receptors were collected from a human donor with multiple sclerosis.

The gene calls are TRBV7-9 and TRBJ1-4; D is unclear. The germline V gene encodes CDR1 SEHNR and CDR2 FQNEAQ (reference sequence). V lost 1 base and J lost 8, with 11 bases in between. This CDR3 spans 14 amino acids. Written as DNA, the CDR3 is TGTGCCAGCAGCTTAGGTTCGCAGGCCGAAAAACTGTTTTTT. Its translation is CASSLGSQAEKLFF.

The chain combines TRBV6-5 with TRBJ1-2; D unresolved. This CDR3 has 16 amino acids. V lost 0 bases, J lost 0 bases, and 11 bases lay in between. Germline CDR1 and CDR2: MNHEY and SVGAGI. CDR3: CASSYSMYSPNYGYTF. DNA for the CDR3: TGTGCCAGCAGTTACTCGATGTACAGTCCTAACTATGGCTACACCTTC.